This TCR beta chain is drawn from a study of T cells in Graves' hyperthyroidism and ophthalmopathy. CDR1 is MDHEN and CDR2 is SYDVKM in the germline V gene. This CDR3 region has 16 residues. The V and J ends lost 6 bases and 4 bases, in that order; junction bases with no gene match: 5. TCR beta CDR3 region amplification was performed from RNA transcripts. When the TCR CDR3 underwent first-round RT-PCR, the HTBI primer set was used. MiXCR, run by TCRdb on the multiplex PCR reads, gives a single entry per CDR3 protein. The table includes 490,000 or so distinct CDR3 sequences, 15% to 20% detected once. This clonotype was seen a handful of times. In the ophthalmopathy cohort, Clinical Activity Score was at least 3, NOSPECS grade at least 4, and duration under 3 months.

The clonotype originates from a woman in her twenties or thirties with Graves' ophthalmopathy. The sample taken for sequencing was blood. This sequence joins TRBV28 and TRBJ2-5; TRBD2 matches 16 bases. The CDR3 DNA sequence: TGTGCCAGCAGGGGGGGACTAGCGGGAGGGCTAGAGACCCAGTACTTC. Amino acid sequence: CASRGGLAGGLETQYF.